This T cell receptor (beta chain) was obtained from a study of shared clonotypes between healthy human individuals (dated by TCRdb to 2020 to 2021). Looking at the study overall: Two women and a few men aged 18 to 49 years were included in the cohort. The study deeply sequenced blood TCR repertoires of five healthy adults to estimate repertoire size and the extent of clonotype sharing between individuals. To increase sequencing depth and limit assay-specific biases, different laboratories used diverse techniques to prepare libraries and sequence TCR repertoires. Between about 0.8 and 8.9 billion PBMCs per donor were obtained by leukapheresis.

On the study overall, not on this receptor specifically: Pairwise subsampling indicated that sequencing depth was expected to affect the degree of clonotype sharing among donors. Because the study included only a small number of donors, the genetic and exposure-history diversity represented was limited. Sampling was limited to blood, and TCR repertoires in tissue likely differ from TCR repertoires in blood.

A word on this clone: The antigen it recognizes is unknown. Per-base quality was not reported, and no clone a single base away is much larger than it.

Donors were healthy HIV-negative adults with no recently reported acute infections or vaccinations. All donors were Caucasian adults living in Nashville, Tennessee, USA. For unsorted samples, about 90 million PBMCs were counted and genomic DNA was extracted with the QIAamp DNA Blood Mini kit. After blood collection by leukapheresis, PBMCs were isolated using Ficoll-Histopaque density gradient centrifugation and then cryopreserved in the vapor phase of liquid nitrogen. Using the deep immunoSEQ assay, multiplex PCR amplified TCR CDR3 regions from genomic DNA. Genomic DNA extracted from each cell subset was distributed evenly over all wells of several immunoSEQ 96-well plates, and each plate served as one replicate. For unsorted PBMC, approximately 0.3 ug of genomic DNA, equivalent to around 33,000 T cell genomes, went into each replicate PCR. Ten immunoSEQ deep assay plates were used to sequence the unsorted PBMC genomic DNA. Purified libraries were quantified with a Qubit 3.0 fluorometer, sized on a Bioanalyzer 2100, and re-quantified with the KAPA Library Quantification kit. Each immunoSEQ 96-well plate was sequenced on its own single-read 150-cycle Illumina NextSeq 550 flow cell. Regarding the original processing steps: Because only junctional sequences without quality scores were contained in the immunoSEQ output, filtering matching that applied to full-length reads could not be performed. Sequences were annotated with PyIR, a Python wrapper for IgBLAST v1.9, and V/J genes and CDR3 were assigned using IMGT germline references. Any read was removed if the V/J assignment was weak (E-value above 1e-6), the CDR3 was missing, or the read contained stop codons, out-of-frame junctions, or ambiguous translated residues. A V3J clonotype was defined by an identical inferred V gene, J gene, and CDR3 amino acid sequence. The percentage overlap between two repertoires was calculated by dividing the number of shared unique clonotypes by the size of the smaller repertoire. Three approaches were used to assess repertoire richness: RTK rarefaction, the Chao1 estimator, and Recon v2.1 estimates of unobserved clonotypes. Drawn from immuneACCESS, this table holds only the in-frame rearrangements with V and J called that TCRdb kept. Clones are partly lost; checked studies trace under half to an unresolved V gene and leave the rest unexplained. V, J and clone size were drawn from that table, and D and trimming were deduced from the DNA. This sample comprises approximately 440,000 clones, roughly 80% of them detected only once. In total, the top ten clones hold around 12% of the sample.

For CDR1 and CDR2, the germline V gene (reference sequence) lists GTSNPN and SVGIG. The CDR3, from cysteine to phenylalanine, totals 14 residues. Just the 42-base CDR3 DNA is kept, in frame starting at base 1. V is shortened by 1 base, J by 3 bases, and the region joining them spans 10 bases. Input material: PBMCs. The V and J genes are TRBV30 and TRBJ1-5; tentative D gene TRBD1, with 5 bases matching. The source of this sequence is a woman in her thirties or forties in good health. Some clones in this sample may be carry-over from other donors' samples. The DNA sequence is TGTGCCTGGAGTGGGGGGAGGCTCAATCAGCCCCAGCATTTT. Translated, this gives CAWSGGRLNQPQHF.